The present T cell receptor (beta chain) was sequenced within a study of T-cell memory formation after mild COVID-19. As for the study in general: TCR clusters mostly belonged to single donors.

A 5'RACE reaction primed in the constant segment made cDNA libraries of TCR alpha and TCR beta, and these carried sample barcodes and UMIs. Using its own MiXCR run on the 5' RACE reads, TCRdb lists one record per CDR3 protein. The sample records fewer than 700,000 distinct CDR3 sequences, 15% to 20% being singletons. Germline V gene sequence: CDR1 SNHLY, CDR2 FYNNEI. The CDR3 length is 14 residues. The trim removed 5 bases at V and 4 bases at J, leaving 6 bases unmatched. In its sample, this clonotype was seen a few times. The V call is TRBV2, the J call TRBJ2-7; 9 bases align to TRBD1. This TCR was recovered from an adult woman who had mild COVID-19 (a few samples of this study predate the infection). Cell type and time point are not known. Material for sequencing was PBMCs or a T cell subset sorted from them (not recorded which). The CDR3: CASSYDRGWYEQYF. For the CDR3, the DNA is TGTGCCAGCAGTTACGACAGGGGGTGGTACGAGCAGTACTTC.